Listed here are 28 T cell receptor beta chains from one sample, sequenced in a study of T cell responses to AZD1222 COVID-19 vaccine. Assay: immunoSEQ multiplex PCR; the TCRdb copy retains only in-frame clones and omits some. The sample carries over 150,000 clones, about 92% recorded once. Here the sequenced sample was peripheral blood, taken on day 0 of AZD1222 vaccination. Receptors originate from an adult in good health.

This rearrangement joins TRBV19 to TRBJ1-5; 8 bases fit TRBD1. This CDR3 has 14 residues. Trimming cost V 6 bases and J 5 bases; bases outside gene matches: 6. Germline V gene data show CDR1 as LNHDA and CDR2 as SQIVND (reference sequence). In DNA form, the CDR3 reads TGTGCCAGTAGGACTCGACAGGGGCATCAGCCCCAGCATTTT. Translating it yields CASRTRQGHQPQHF. The complete variable domain, with remaining parts taken from reference TRBV19 and TRBJ1-5, reads DGGITQSPKYLFRKEGQNVTLSCEQNLNHDAMYWYRQDPGQGLRLIYYSQIVNDFQKGDIAEGYSVSREKKESFPLTVTSAQKNPTAFYLCASRTRQGHQPQHFGDGTRLSIL.

This clone came up a few times. The gene calls are TRBV28 and TRBJ2-7; 7 bases are a match to TRBD1. The length of the CDR3 is 15 residues. The ends lost 5 bases at V and 3 bases at J; junction bases unmatched: 10. Per the germline V gene, CDR1 is MDHEN and CDR2 is SYDVKM. The CDR3 region is CASSLGTEQGYEQYF. CDR3 in DNA: TGTGCCAGCAGTCTAGGGACAGAGCAGGGCTACGAGCAGTACTTC.

The chain joins TRBV29-1 to TRBJ1-2; D might be TRBD1 (5 bases). Per germline, CDR1 SQVTM and CDR2 ANQGSEA. CDR3 length equals 12 residues. With 4 bases removed from V and 1 base from J, the gap between germline ends came to 7 bases. The CDR3 spells CSVVGDNYGYTF. CDR3 nucleotides: TGCAGCGTTGTAGGGGATAACTATGGCTACACCTTC.

This sequence joins TRBV6-5 and TRBJ1-3; unclear D gene. Trimming pared 5 bases from V and 3 bases from J, leaving 14 bases between. CDR3 length: 15 residues. Germline CDR1 MNHEY, CDR2 SVGAGI. CDR3 amino acids: CASSITRVGGNTIYF. The CDR3 bases are TGTGCCAGCAGTATCACAAGGGTTGGTGGAAACACCATATATTTT.

V gene TRBV29-1 combines with J gene TRBJ2-5; maybe TRBD1 (5 bases). The germline V gene encodes CDR1 SQVTM and CDR2 ANQGSEA. Trimming cost V 3 bases and J 1 base, with 12 bases left between them. The length of the CDR3 is 14 residues. CDR3 region: CSVEGHRTQETQYF. In DNA, the CDR3 is TGCAGCGTTGAGGGTCACAGGACCCAAGAGACCCAGTACTTC.

The chain employs TRBV11-3 and TRBJ1-1, with D perhaps TRBD1 (5 bases). Trimming cost V 5 bases and J 1 base, with 11 bases left between them. The CDR3 contains 14 residues. Germline lookup yields CDR1 SGHNT and CDR2 YENEEA. DNA of the CDR3: TGTGCCAGCAGCCTAATAGGGGAGAACACTGAAGCTTTCTTT. Translating gives CASSLIGENTEAFF.

This chain links TRBV7-2 with TRBJ1-2; the D is unclear. Germline CDR1 and CDR2: SGHTA and FQGNSA. V lost 3 bases, J lost 4 bases, and 12 bases lay in between. This CDR3 region has 14 residues. In nucleotides, the CDR3 is TGTGCCAGCAGCTTGGACGGGATAGTCTATGGCTACACCTTC. Protein: CASSLDGIVYGYTF.

The chain employs TRBV19 and TRBJ2-2, with 10 bases that match TRBD2. Germline CDR1 is LNHDA and CDR2 is SQIVND (reference sequence). V lost 9 bases and J lost 0; bases outside the gene matches: 4. The CDR3 sequence is 15 residues long. The CDR3, as DNA: TGTGCCAGCAGAGGACTAGCGGCGAACACCGGGGAGCTGTTTTTT. It yields the protein CASRGLAANTGELFF.

The chain joins TRBV18 to TRBJ1-2, with 7 bases that match TRBD1. V gave up 3 bases and J gave up 6 bases; unmatched junction bases: 7. There are 14 residues in the CDR3. CDR1 KGHSH and CDR2 LQKENI come from the germline V gene. Here the CDR3 reads CASSPPGTVNGYTF. For the CDR3, the DNA is TGTGCCAGCTCACCGCCCGGGACAGTGAATGGCTACACCTTC.

The rearrangement joins TRBV12-5 to TRBJ1-5, with D perhaps matching TRBD1 (5 bases). V was trimmed by 2 bases and J by 7 bases, leaving 9 bases between them. CDR1 LGHNT and CDR2 FRNRAP come from the germline V gene. The CDR3 totals 13 residues. Here the CDR3 reads CASGLSKGQPQHF. For the CDR3, the DNA is TGTGCTAGTGGTTTGTCGAAGGGGCAGCCCCAGCATTTT.

This sequence joins TRBV4-1 and TRBJ1-1; TRBD1 matches 7 bases. The CDR3 is 15 amino acids. V dropped 0 bases and J dropped 11; count of bases not matched to a gene: 12. Germline CDR1 reads MGHRA; CDR2 reads YSYEKL. CDR3 DNA sequence: TGCGCCAGCAGCCAAGAGGGCGACAGGGCCGCTCGGGCTTTCTTT. Its translation: CASSQEGDRAARAFF.

The chain employs TRBV7-8 and TRBJ1-5; TRBD1 matches at 9 bases. The CDR3 is 14 residues long. V trimming: 2 bases; J trimming: 5 bases; junction bases outside the gene matches: 1. Germline loops: CDR1 SGHVS, CDR2 FQNEAQ. This chain's CDR3 is CASSLTGGDQPQHF. The CDR3 DNA is TGTGCCAGCAGCTTAACAGGGGGCGATCAGCCCCAGCATTTT.

This clone has just one count. The chain combines TRBV27 with TRBJ1-2; 7 positions match TRBD1. V lost 5 bases and J lost 6; bases outside the gene matches: 15. The germline gives CDR1 MNHEY, CDR2 SMNVEV (reference sequence). This CDR3 spans 16 amino acids. CDR3 in DNA: TGTGCCAGCAGTCGTCTCGATGGACAGGTTGCGAATGGCTACACCTTC. This encodes CASSRLDGQVANGYTF.

In DNA form, the CDR3 reads TGTGCCAGCAGCGGCGCTTGGGGGTCGAGTGGCTCCTACAATGAGCAGTTCTTC. Amino acid sequence: CASSGAWGSSGSYNEQFF. The chain couples TRBV7-9 to TRBJ2-1; either TRBD1 or TRBD2 may supply D (5 bases each). Germline V gene lookup returns CDR1 SEHNR and CDR2 FQNEAQ (reference sequence). V was cut by 5 bases and J by 0 bases, with 20 bases left in between. The CDR3 covers 18 residues.

On this clone itself: Within the sample, other DNA sequences also encode this same CDR3. The V and J genes are TRBV2 and TRBJ1-2, with unresolved D. V shed 1 base and J shed 8 bases, with 5 bases lying between them. CDR3 length: 11 residues. Germline V gene data show CDR1 as SNHLY and CDR2 as FYNNEI. CDR3 protein: CASSEGRGYTF. CDR3 nucleotides: TGTGCCAGCAGTGAAGGGAGAGGCTACACCTTC.

This clone occurred once. The rearrangement links TRBV3-1 (or the pseudogene TRBV3-2) to TRBJ1-2; 7 bases fit TRBD1. The CDR3 length is 16 residues. V lost 0 bases to trimming and J lost 2 bases; unmatched junction nucleotides: 6. The germline V gene has CDR1 LGHDT and CDR2 YNNKEL (reference sequence). This CDR3 is CASSQDGRGLNYGYTF. The CDR3 DNA reads as TGTGCCAGCAGCCAAGATGGGAGGGGGCTAAACTATGGCTACACCTTC.

The chain links TRBV18 to TRBJ1-1; TRBD1 agrees at 7 bases. Trimming cost V 3 bases and J 0 bases; bases outside gene matches: 4. Germline V gives CDR1 KGHSH, CDR2 LQKENI. The CDR3 runs 15 residues. This CDR3 reads CASSPGQLMNTEAFF. Here the CDR3 DNA reads TGTGCCAGCTCACCGGGACAGCTAATGAACACTGAAGCTTTCTTT.

V is TRBV9 and J is TRBJ2-7, with D perhaps being TRBD1 or TRBD2 (5 bases each). This CDR3 comprises 14 residues. Deletions cut 2 bases from V and 5 bases from J, with 14 bases between. Germline lookup yields CDR1 SGDLS and CDR2 YYNGEE. The CDR3 bases are TGTGCCAGCAGCGTTAACGGTAGGGGAGACGAGCAGTACTTC. As protein: CASSVNGRGDEQYF.

This clone appeared a single time. The gene calls are TRBV27 and TRBJ1-1; D is undetermined. Trimming took 1 base from V and 7 from J, leaving 22 bases between them. The CDR3 loop spans 17 amino acids. CDR1 is MNHEY, CDR2 SMNVEV, per germline (reference sequence). The CDR3 reads CASSLYSRFKNLGEAFF. The CDR3 nucleotides are TGTGCCAGCAGTTTATACTCCAGGTTCAAAAATTTGGGTGAAGCTTTCTTT.

The V gene is TRBV7-9, the J gene TRBJ1-2; tentative D call: TRBD1 (6 bases). Trimming took off 4 bases at V and 2 bases at J, with 11 bases between the two ends. The CDR3 loop spans 14 amino acids. CDR1 and CDR2 (germline): SEHNR, FQNEAQ (reference sequence). CDR3 loop: CASSSSGHNYGYTF. In DNA, the CDR3 is TGTGCCAGCAGCTCATCGGGACACAACTATGGCTACACCTTC.

The CDR3 protein is CASSFRRSGANVLTF. The CDR3 DNA reads TGTGCCAGCAGTTTCCGGCGCTCTGGGGCCAACGTCCTGACTTTC. The genes are TRBV27 and TRBJ2-6; D is unresolved. The V gene's germline CDR1 is MNHEY and CDR2 SMNVEV (reference sequence). Trimming shortened V by 3 bases and J by 0 bases, and 6 bases separated the two germline ends. The CDR3 has 15 residues.

The chain links TRBV7-2 to TRBJ2-7; the match to TRBD1 covers 7 bases. CDR1 is SGHTA, CDR2 FQGNSA, per germline. V was clipped by 6 bases and J by 2 bases; unmatched bases: 4. The CDR3 is made up of 13 amino acids. CDR3 sequence: CASRRQGAYEQYF. The CDR3 coding sequence is TGTGCCAGCAGGCGACAGGGTGCCTACGAGCAGTACTTC.

The gene calls are TRBV7-8 and TRBJ1-2; D is unclear. The CDR3 is 12 amino acids. CDR1 is SGHVS and CDR2 is FQNEAQ in the germline V gene. Between the trimmed V and J ends, which lost 5 bases and 8 bases, there was a span of 12 bases. CDR3 nucleotide sequence: TGTGCCAGCAGCCCGGAGCAGTACGGCTACACCTTC. Encoded protein: CASSPEQYGYTF.

Details on this clone: Additional DNA sequences in this sample encode the identical CDR3. The rearrangement uses TRBV19 and TRBJ1-2; no definite D call. The CDR3 extends over 12 amino acids. V shed 1 base and J shed 8 bases, with 8 bases lying between them. The V gene's germline CDR1 is LNHDA and CDR2 SQIVND (reference sequence). The CDR3 nucleotides read TGTGCCAGTAGTATAGTAGGGCGCGGCTACACCTTC. Its translation is CASSIVGRGYTF. The full variable domain, completed using reference TRBV19 and TRBJ1-2, is DGGITQSPKYLFRKEGQNVTLSCEQNLNHDAMYWYRQDPGQGLRLIYYSQIVNDFQKGDIAEGYSVSREKKESFPLTVTSAQKNPTAFYLCASSIVGRGYTFGSGTRLTVV.

The genes are TRBV14 and TRBJ1-1, with D possibly TRBD1 on 6 matching bases. Germline-derived CDR1 and CDR2 are SGHDN and FVKESK. The CDR3 has 12 residues. V was cut by 10 bases and J by 1 base, with 10 bases left in between. The CDR3 DNA reads TGTGCCACCACACAGGGGAACACTGAAGCTTTCTTT. It specifies CATTQGNTEAFF.

This clone was seen a few times. V usage is TRBV5-1 and J usage is TRBJ2-3, with 13 nucleotides matching TRBD2. The trim removed 4 bases at V and 0 bases at J, leaving 11 bases unmatched. CDR1 is SGHRS and CDR2 is YFSETQ in the germline V gene. CDR3 size: 19 residues. Written as DNA, the CDR3 is TGCGCCAGCAGCCCCAGACTAGCGGGAGGTCGGGGTAGCACAGATACGCAGTATTTT. Its protein is CASSPRLAGGRGSTDTQYF.

The V call is TRBV5-4, the J call TRBJ2-7; weak D call: TRBD1 (8 bases). Germline CDR1 SGHNT, CDR2 YYREEE (reference sequence). CDR3 length equals 14 residues. The germline V and J ends were trimmed by 1 base and 5 bases, with 13 bases remaining between them. CDR3 nucleotides: TGTGCCAGCAGCTTGAACAGGGGGAGGGACGAGCAGTACTTC. Translating it yields CASSLNRGRDEQYF.

The V and J genes are TRBV4-3 and TRBJ2-7, with a possible D match to TRBD1 (6 bases). Trimming pared 3 bases from V and 3 bases from J, leaving 12 bases between. The germline CDR1 and CDR2 sequences are LGHNA and YSLEER. This CDR3 comprises 14 residues. The CDR3 sequence is CASSQSPDSYEQYF. In nucleotides, the CDR3 is TGCGCCAGCAGCCAGTCCCCGGACAGCTACGAGCAGTACTTC.